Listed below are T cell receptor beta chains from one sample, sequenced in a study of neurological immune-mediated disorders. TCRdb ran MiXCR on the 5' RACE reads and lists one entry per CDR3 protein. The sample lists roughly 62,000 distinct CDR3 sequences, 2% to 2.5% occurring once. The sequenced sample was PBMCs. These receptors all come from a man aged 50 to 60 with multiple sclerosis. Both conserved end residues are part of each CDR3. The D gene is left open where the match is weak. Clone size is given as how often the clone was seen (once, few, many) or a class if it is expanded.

TGCGCCAGCAGGTCGACAGGCATGAACACTGAAGCTTTCTTT | CASRSTGMNTEAFF | many | - | TRBJ1-1 | TRBV5-1
TGTGCCAGCAGCGTCGGGACAGGGGGCGACTATGGCTACACCTTC | CASSVGTGGDYGYTF | many | TRBD1 | TRBJ1-2 | TRBV9
TGTGCCAGCTCAATAACAGCGGGGCAAGAGACCCAGTACTTC | CASSITAGQETQYF | many | TRBD2 | TRBJ2-5 | TRBV18
TGTGCCAGCAGCCCGGCTGGCAGGGTTCTTTACGAGCAGTACTTC | CASSPAGRVLYEQYF | many | - | TRBJ2-7 | TRBV27
TGCAGTGCTAGAGATACCCAGGGGCAGCCCCAGCATTTT | CSARDTQGQPQHF | many | - | TRBJ1-5 | TRBV20-1
TGTGCCACCAGCAGAGGCAGAGGACAAAACACCGGGGAGCTGTTTTTT | CATSRGRGQNTGELFF | many | - | TRBJ2-2 | TRBV15
TGTGCCAGCAGTAAAGGTGGACAGCCCCAGCATTTT | CASSKGGQPQHF | many | - | TRBJ1-5 | TRBV12-3/TRBV12-4
TGTGCCAGCAAACCAGGCCTAGCCAAAAACATTCAGTACTTC | CASKPGLAKNIQYF | many | - | TRBJ2-4 | TRBV12-3/TRBV12-4
TGCGCCAGCAGCCCCCGACTAGCGGGGGGCCGGGCGGATACGCAGTATTTT | CASSPRLAGGRADTQYF | many | TRBD2 | TRBJ2-3 | TRBV5-1
TGTGCCAGCGGGGCGAGTGCCTACGAGCAGTACTTC | CASGASAYEQYF | many | - | TRBJ2-7 | TRBV6-2/TRBV6-3
TGTGCCACCAGCAGCAACAGGGGCCTTAGCAATCAGCCCCAGCATTTT | CATSSNRGLSNQPQHF | many | TRBD1 | TRBJ1-5 | TRBV15
TGTGCCAGCAGTTATACTAGCGGGGGCACAGATACGCAGTATTTT | CASSYTSGGTDTQYF | many | TRBD2 | TRBJ2-3 | TRBV7-6
TGTGCCAGCAGCTTCCTGAAGCGGAGGGAGGCAGATACGCAGTATTTT | CASSFLKRREADTQYF | many | - | TRBJ2-3 | TRBV5-4